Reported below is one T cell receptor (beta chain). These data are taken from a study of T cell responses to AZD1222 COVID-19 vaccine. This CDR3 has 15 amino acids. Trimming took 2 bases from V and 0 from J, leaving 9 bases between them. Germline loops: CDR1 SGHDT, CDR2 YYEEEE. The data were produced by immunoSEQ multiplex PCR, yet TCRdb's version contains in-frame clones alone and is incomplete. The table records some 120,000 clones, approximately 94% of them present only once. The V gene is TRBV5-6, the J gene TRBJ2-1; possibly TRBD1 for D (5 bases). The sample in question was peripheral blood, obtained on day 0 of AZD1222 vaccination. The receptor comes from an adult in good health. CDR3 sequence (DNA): TGTGCCAGCAGCTTATCTGACAGCTCCTACAATGAGCAGTTCTTC. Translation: CASSLSDSSYNEQFF.